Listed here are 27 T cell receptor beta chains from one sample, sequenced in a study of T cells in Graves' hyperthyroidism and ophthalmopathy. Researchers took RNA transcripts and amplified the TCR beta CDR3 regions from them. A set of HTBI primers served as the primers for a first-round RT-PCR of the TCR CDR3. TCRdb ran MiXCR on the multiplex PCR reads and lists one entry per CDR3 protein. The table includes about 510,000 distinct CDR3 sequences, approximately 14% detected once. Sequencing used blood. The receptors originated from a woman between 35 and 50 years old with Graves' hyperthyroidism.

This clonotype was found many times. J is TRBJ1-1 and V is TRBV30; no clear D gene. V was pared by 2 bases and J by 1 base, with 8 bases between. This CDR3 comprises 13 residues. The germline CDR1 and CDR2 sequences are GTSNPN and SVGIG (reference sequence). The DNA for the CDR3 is TGTGCCTGGAGTTACCAGCCGAACACTGAAGCTTTCTTT. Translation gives CAWSYQPNTEAFF.

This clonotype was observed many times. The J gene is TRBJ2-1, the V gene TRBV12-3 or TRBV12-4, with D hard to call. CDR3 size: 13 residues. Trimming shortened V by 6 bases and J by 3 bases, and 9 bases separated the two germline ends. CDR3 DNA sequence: TGTGCCAGCAGCTCTCGACGCTACAATGAGCAGTTCTTC. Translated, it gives CASSSRRYNEQFF.

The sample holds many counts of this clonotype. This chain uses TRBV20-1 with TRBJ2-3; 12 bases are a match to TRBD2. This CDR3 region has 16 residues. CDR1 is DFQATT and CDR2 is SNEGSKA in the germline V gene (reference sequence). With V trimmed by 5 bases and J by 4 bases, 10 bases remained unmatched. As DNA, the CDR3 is TGCAGTGCTTCCGGACTAGCGGGACGGCTCCCAGATACGCAGTATTTT. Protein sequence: CSASGLAGRLPDTQYF.

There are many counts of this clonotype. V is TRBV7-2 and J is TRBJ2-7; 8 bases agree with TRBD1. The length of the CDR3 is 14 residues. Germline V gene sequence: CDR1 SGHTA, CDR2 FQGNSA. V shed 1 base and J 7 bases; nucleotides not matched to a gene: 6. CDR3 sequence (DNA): TGTGCCAGCAGCTTAGGTCAGGGGGCGTGGGAGCAGTACTTC. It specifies CASSLGQGAWEQYF.

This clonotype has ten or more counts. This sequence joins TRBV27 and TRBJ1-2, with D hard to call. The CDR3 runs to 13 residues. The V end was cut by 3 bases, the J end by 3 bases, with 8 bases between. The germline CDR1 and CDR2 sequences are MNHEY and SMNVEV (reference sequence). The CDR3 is CASSFQGHYGYTF. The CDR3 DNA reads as TGTGCCAGCAGTTTTCAAGGTCACTATGGCTACACCTTC.

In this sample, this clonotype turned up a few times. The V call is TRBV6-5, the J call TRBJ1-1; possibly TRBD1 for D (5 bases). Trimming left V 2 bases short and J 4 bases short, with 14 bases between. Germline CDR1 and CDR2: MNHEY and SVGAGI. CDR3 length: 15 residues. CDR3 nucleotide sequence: TGTGCCAGCAGTTACAGTTGGGGGTTGGGCACTGAAGCTTTCTTT. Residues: CASSYSWGLGTEAFF.

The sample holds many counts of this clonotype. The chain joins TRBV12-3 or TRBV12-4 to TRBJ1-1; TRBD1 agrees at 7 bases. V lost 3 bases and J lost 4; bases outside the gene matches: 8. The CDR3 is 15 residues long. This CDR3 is CASSFAHQGVTEAFF. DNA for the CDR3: TGTGCCAGCAGTTTTGCGCATCAGGGGGTCACTGAAGCTTTCTTT.

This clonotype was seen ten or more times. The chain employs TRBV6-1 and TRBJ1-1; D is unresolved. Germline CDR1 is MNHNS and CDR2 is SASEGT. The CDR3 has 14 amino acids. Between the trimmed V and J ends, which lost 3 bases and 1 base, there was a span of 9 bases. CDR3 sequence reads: CASSDRPPNTEAFF. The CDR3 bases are TGTGCCAGCAGTGATAGGCCTCCGAACACTGAAGCTTTCTTT.

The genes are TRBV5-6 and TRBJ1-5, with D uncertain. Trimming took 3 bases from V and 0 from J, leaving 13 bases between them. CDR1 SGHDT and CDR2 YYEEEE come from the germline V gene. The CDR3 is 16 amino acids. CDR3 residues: CASSSRQLYSNQPQHF. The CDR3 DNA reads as TGTGCCAGCAGCTCCCGACAACTTTATAGCAATCAGCCCCAGCATTTT.

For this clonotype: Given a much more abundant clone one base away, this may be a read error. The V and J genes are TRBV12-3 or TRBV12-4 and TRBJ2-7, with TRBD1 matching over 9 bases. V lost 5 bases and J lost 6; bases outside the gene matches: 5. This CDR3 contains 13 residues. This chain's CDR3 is CASSTGTGFEQYF. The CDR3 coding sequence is TGTGCCAGCAGTACCGGGACAGGGTTCGAGCAGTACTTC.

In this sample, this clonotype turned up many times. The CDR3 DNA reads TGCAGTGCTAGCCCGACTAGCGGGAGTCTATACGAGCAGTACTTC. This encodes CSASPTSGSLYEQYF. J is TRBJ2-7 and V is TRBV20-1; TRBD2 matches at 12 bases. There are 15 residues in the CDR3. Germline V gene lookup returns CDR1 DFQATT and CDR2 SNEGSKA (reference sequence). V lost 3 bases, J lost 4 bases, and 7 bases stayed unmatched.

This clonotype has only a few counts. CDR3 nucleotide sequence: TGCGCCAGCAGCAAAGCGGCTAGCGGGGGTAGCTCCTACAATGAGCAGTTCTTC. Its translation: CASSKAASGGSSYNEQFF. The chain has TRBV4-1 and TRBJ2-1; 10 bases agree with TRBD2. Losses at the gene ends were 5 bases for V and 0 bases for J; bases not matched to a gene: 10. Per the germline V gene, CDR1 is MGHRA and CDR2 is YSYEKL. CDR3 length: 18 residues.

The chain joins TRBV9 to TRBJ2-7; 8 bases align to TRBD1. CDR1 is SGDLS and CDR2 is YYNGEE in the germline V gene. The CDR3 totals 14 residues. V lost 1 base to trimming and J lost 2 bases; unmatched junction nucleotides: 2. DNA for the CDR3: TGTGCCAGCAGCGTAACAGGGGGTACCTACGAGCAGTACTTC. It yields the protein CASSVTGGTYEQYF.

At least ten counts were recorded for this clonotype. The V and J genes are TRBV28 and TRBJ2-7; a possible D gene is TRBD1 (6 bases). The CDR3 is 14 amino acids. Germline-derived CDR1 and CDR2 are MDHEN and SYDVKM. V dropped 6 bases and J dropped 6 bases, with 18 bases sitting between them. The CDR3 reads CASRTGHLRAEQYF. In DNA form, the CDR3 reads TGTGCCAGCAGAACGGGACACCTACGGGCCGAGCAGTACTTC. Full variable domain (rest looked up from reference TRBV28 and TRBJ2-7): DVKVTQSSRYLVKRTGEKVFLECVQDMDHENMFWYRQDPGLGLRLIYFSYDVKMKEKGDIPEGYSVSREKKERFSLILESASTNQTSMYLCASRTGHLRAEQYFGPGTRLTVT.

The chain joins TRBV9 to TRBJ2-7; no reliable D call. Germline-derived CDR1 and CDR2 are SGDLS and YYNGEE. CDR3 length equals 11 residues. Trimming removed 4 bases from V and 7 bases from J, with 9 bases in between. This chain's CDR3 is CASSPGAEQYF. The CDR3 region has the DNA TGTGCCAGCAGCCCCGGCGCTGAGCAGTACTTC.

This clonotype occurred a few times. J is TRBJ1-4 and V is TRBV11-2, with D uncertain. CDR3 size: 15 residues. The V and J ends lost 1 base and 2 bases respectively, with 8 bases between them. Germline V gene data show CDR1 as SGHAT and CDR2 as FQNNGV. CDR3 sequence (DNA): TGTGCCAGCAGCTTAGTTGGAGCGACTAATGAAAAACTGTTTTTT. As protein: CASSLVGATNEKLFF.

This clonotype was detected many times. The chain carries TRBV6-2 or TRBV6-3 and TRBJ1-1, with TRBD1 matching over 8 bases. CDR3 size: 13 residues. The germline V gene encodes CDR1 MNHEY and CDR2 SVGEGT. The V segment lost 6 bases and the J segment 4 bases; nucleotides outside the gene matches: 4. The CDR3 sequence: CASRQGGFTEAFF. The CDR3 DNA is TGTGCCAGCAGACAGGGGGGATTCACTGAAGCTTTCTTT.

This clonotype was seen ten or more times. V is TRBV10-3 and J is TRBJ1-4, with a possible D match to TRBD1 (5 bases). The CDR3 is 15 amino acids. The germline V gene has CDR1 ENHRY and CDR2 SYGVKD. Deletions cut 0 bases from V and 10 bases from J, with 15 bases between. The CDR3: CAISESVDTQGKLFF. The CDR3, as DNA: TGTGCCATCAGTGAGTCGGTGGACACCCAGGGAAAACTGTTTTTT.

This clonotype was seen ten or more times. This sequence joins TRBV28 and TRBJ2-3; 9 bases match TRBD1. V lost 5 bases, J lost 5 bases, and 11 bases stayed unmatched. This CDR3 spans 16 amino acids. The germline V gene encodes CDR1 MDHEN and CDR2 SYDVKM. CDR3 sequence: CASSIKYRGRGDTQYF. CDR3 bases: TGTGCCAGCAGTATTAAATACAGGGGGCGAGGAGATACGCAGTATTTT.

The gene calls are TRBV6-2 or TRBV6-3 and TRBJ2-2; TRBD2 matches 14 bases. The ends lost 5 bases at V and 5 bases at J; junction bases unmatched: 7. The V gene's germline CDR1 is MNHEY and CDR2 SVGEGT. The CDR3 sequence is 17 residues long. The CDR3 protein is CASSRGTSGSKTGELFF. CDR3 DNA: TGTGCCAGCAGTCGCGGGACTAGCGGGAGTAAAACCGGGGAGCTGTTTTTT.

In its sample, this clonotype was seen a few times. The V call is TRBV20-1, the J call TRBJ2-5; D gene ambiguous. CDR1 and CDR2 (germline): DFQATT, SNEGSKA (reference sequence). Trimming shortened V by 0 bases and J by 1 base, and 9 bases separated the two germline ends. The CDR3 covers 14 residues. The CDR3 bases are TGCAGTGCTAGAGATCTGCGTTTCCAAGAGACCCAGTACTTC. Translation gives CSARDLRFQETQYF.

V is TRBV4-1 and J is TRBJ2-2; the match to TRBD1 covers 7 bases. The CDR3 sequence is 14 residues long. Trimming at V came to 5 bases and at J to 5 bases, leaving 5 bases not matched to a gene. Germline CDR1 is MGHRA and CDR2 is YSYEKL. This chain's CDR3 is CASSDYRGTGELFF. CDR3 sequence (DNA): TGCGCCAGCAGCGACTACAGGGGAACCGGGGAGCTGTTTTTT.

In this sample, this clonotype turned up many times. CDR3 residues: CSVGTAGSYEQYF. In DNA, the CDR3 is TGCAGCGTCGGGACCGCCGGATCCTACGAGCAGTACTTC. V gene TRBV29-1 combines with J gene TRBJ2-7; the D call may be TRBD1 or TRBD2 (5 bases each). Trimming cost V 6 bases and J 1 base, with 13 bases left between them. This CDR3 has 13 residues. Germline V gene lookup returns CDR1 SQVTM and CDR2 ANQGSEA.

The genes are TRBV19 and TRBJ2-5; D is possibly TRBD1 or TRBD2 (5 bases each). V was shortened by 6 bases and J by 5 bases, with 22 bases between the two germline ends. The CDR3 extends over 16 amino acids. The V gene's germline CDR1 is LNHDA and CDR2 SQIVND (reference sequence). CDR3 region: CASRGNRDAPTETQYF. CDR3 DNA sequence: TGTGCCAGTAGGGGGAACCGGGACGCACCAACGGAGACCCAGTACTTC.

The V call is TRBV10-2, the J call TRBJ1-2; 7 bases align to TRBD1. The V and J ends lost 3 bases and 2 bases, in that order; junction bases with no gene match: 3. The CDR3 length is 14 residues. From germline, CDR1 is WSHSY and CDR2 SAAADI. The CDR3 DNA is TGCGCCAGCAGTGACAGGGGGGAAAACTATGGCTACACCTTC. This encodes CASSDRGENYGYTF.

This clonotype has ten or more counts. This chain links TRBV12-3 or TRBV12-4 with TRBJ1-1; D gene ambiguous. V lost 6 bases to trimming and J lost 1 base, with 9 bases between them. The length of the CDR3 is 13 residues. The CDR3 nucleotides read TGTGCCAGCAGCTTACACCAGAACACTGAAGCTTTCTTT. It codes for CASSLHQNTEAFF.

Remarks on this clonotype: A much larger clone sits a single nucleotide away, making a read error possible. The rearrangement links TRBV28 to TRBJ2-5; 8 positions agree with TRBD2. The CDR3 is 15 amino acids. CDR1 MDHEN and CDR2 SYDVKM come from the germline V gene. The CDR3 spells CAGSGYLAGQETQYF. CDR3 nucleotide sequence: TGTGCCGGCAGCGGATATTTAGCGGGACAAGAGACCCAGTACTTC. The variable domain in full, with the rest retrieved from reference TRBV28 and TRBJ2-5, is DVKVTQSSRYLVKRTGEKVFLECVQDMDHENMFWYRQDPGLGLRLIYFSYDVKMKEKGDIPEGYSVSREKKERFSLILESASTNQTSMYLCAGSGYLAGQETQYFGPGTRLLVL.